The 23 T cell receptor beta chains in this list originate from one sample, sequenced in a study of control samples from healthy donors and cancer patients. Profiled with immunoSEQ multiplex PCR; TCRdb holds only in-frame clones, not every one. The sample contains some 150,000 clones, just under 95% of which appear only once. Input material: blood. These TCRs come from a woman aged 55-75 years in good health.

This chain links TRBV6-5 with TRBJ1-1; D possibly corresponds to TRBD1 (6 bases). V was trimmed by 6 bases and J by 3 bases, leaving 11 bases between them. The CDR3 is 13 residues long. Germline V gene sequence: CDR1 MNHEY, CDR2 SVGAGI. CDR3 in amino acids: CASSYTGYTEAFF. Written as DNA, the CDR3 is TGTGCCAGCAGCTACACAGGGTACACTGAAGCTTTCTTT.

This chain's CDR3 is CASSIPGLEPQYF. CDR3 DNA sequence: TGTGCCAGCAGTATTCCGGGACTAGAACCCCAGTACTTC. The V call is TRBV5-4, the J call TRBJ2-5, with TRBD2 matching over 8 bases. CDR1 is SGHNT, CDR2 YYREEE, per germline (reference sequence). The CDR3 has 13 amino acids. Germline trimming cut 5 bases from V and 9 bases from J; bases unmatched to any gene: 9.

The genes are TRBV7-9 and TRBJ1-5; weak D call: TRBD1 (6 bases). This CDR3 spans 14 amino acids. Trimming stripped 5 bases from V and 2 bases from J, with 10 bases between. Germline CDR1 and CDR2: SEHNR and FQNEAQ (reference sequence). The CDR3 loop is CASSKDRRNQPQHF. The CDR3 nucleotides are TGTGCCAGCAGCAAGGACAGACGCAATCAGCCCCAGCATTTT.

The chain recombines TRBV6-5 with TRBJ2-5; D is ambiguous. V was trimmed by 4 bases and J by 3 bases, leaving 9 bases between them. CDR1 and CDR2 from the germline V gene are MNHEY and SVGAGI. The CDR3 runs to 13 residues. In nucleotides, the CDR3 is TGTGCCAGCAGTTCCTCGTGGAAAGAGACCCAGTACTTC. This sequence encodes CASSSSWKETQYF.

The V call is TRBV12-3 or TRBV12-4, the J call TRBJ1-1; no definite D call. The CDR3 has 12 amino acids. V lost 1 base to trimming and J lost 4 bases, with 4 bases between them. In DNA form, the CDR3 reads TGTGCCAGCAGTTTAGTTCGCACTGAAGCTTTCTTT. Translating it yields CASSLVRTEAFF.

The CDR3 sequence: CASSLYRGNQPQHF. The CDR3 nucleotides are TGTGCCAGCAGCTTATACAGGGGGAATCAGCCCCAGCATTTT. The chain couples TRBV7-8 to TRBJ1-5; TRBD1 agrees at 8 bases. CDR1 is SGHVS, CDR2 FQNEAQ, per germline. V shed 2 bases and J 4 bases; nucleotides not matched to a gene: 1. This CDR3 spans 14 amino acids.

The chain joins TRBV18 to TRBJ1-2, with D unresolved. Germline CDR1 is KGHSH and CDR2 is LQKENI. Trimming removed 0 bases from V and 0 bases from J, with 8 bases in between. The CDR3 spans 15 residues. The CDR3 here is CASSPPTPTNYGYTF. DNA of the CDR3: TGTGCCAGCTCACCACCGACCCCCACTAACTATGGCTACACCTTC.

This rearrangement joins TRBV2 to TRBJ1-1; 11 bases map to TRBD1. The J segment lost 3 bases and the V segment lost 7 bases, leaving 1 base of the junction unmatched. This CDR3 comprises 13 residues. Per the germline V gene, CDR1 is SNHLY and CDR2 is FYNNEI. Here the CDR3 DNA reads TGTGCCAGCAAGGGACAGGGGGACACTGAAGCTTTCTTT. Translating it yields CASKGQGDTEAFF.

The chain uses TRBV25-1 and TRBJ1-1; no definite D call. CDR1 MGHDK and CDR2 SYGVNS come from the germline V gene. The CDR3 sequence is 18 residues long. V was pared by 0 bases and J by 5 bases, with 22 bases between. The CDR3 loop is CASSEYSRVGKGTTEAFF. DNA for the CDR3: TGTGCCAGCAGTGAATATTCCCGTGTGGGGAAAGGTACGACTGAAGCTTTCTTT. Drawing the rest from reference TRBV25-1 and TRBJ1-1, the complete variable domain is EADIYQTPRYLVIGTGKKITLECSQTMGHDKMYWYQQDPGMELHLIHYSYGVNSTEKGDLSSESTVSRIRTEHFPLTLESARPSHTSQYLCASSEYSRVGKGTTEAFFGQGTRLTVV.

The chain has TRBV10-1 and TRBJ2-1; TRBD2 agrees at 8 bases. The CDR3 is made up of 14 amino acids. The germline V gene encodes CDR1 WNHNN and CDR2 SYGVQD (reference sequence). V lost 8 bases, J lost 6 bases, and 9 bases stayed unmatched. This CDR3 is CASGGTSGINEQFF. CDR3 in DNA: TGCGCCAGCGGCGGGACTAGTGGTATCAATGAGCAGTTCTTC.

V usage is TRBV2 and J usage is TRBJ1-5, with unresolved D. The CDR3 is made up of 13 amino acids. CDR1 is SNHLY and CDR2 is FYNNEI in the germline V gene. V dropped 6 bases and J dropped 3 bases, with 9 bases sitting between them. The CDR3, as DNA: TGTGCCAGCAGAAAAGACTCCAATCAGCCCCAGCATTTT. Amino acids: CASRKDSNQPQHF. Combining the CDR3 with reference TRBV2 and TRBJ1-5 gives the whole variable domain EPEVTQTPSHQVTQMGQEVILRCVPISNHLYFYWYRQILGQKVEFLVSFYNNEISEKSEIFDDQFSVERPDGSNFTLKIRSTKLEDSAMYFCASRKDSNQPQHFGDGTRLSIL.

The rearrangement links TRBV7-9 to TRBJ1-1; D is uncertain. Trimming removed 4 bases at V and 4 bases at J, with 10 bases between. Per the germline V gene, CDR1 is SEHNR and CDR2 is FQNEAQ (reference sequence). CDR3 length: 13 residues. CDR3 sequence: CASSSNIGTEAFF. The CDR3 region has the DNA TGTGCCAGCAGCTCCAATATTGGCACTGAAGCTTTCTTT.

V is TRBV18 and J is TRBJ1-2; 7 bases map to TRBD1. The CDR3 length is 18 residues. V lost 2 bases and J lost 6; bases outside the gene matches: 18. Per the germline V gene, CDR1 is KGHSH and CDR2 is LQKENI. CDR3 region: CASSPVEALRGRVDGYTF. The DNA for the CDR3 is TGTGCCAGCTCACCAGTGGAGGCGTTAAGGGGGCGCGTGGATGGCTACACCTTC. The full variable domain, completed using reference TRBV18 and TRBJ1-2, is NAGVMQNPRHLVRRRGQEARLRCSPMKGHSHVYWYRQLPEEGLKFMVYLQKENIIDESGMPKERFSAEFPKEGPSILRIQQVVRGDSAAYFCASSPVEALRGRVDGYTFGSGTRLTVV.

V usage is TRBV11-2 and J usage is TRBJ1-1, with D possibly TRBD1 on 5 matching bases. The CDR3 loop spans 15 amino acids. Trimming took off 2 bases at V and 4 bases at J, with 14 bases between the two ends. The germline CDR1 and CDR2 sequences are SGHAT and FQNNGV. The CDR3 DNA reads as TGTGCCAGCAGCTTATCACGGGGCTTAGGCACTGAAGCTTTCTTT. Its translation is CASSLSRGLGTEAFF.

In DNA, the CDR3 is TGTGCCAGCAGCTTAAGGCGAGGATTGGATACGCAGTATTTT. Translation: CASSLRRGLDTQYF. This chain links TRBV7-3 with TRBJ2-3; D gene ambiguous. The germline gives CDR1 SGHTA, CDR2 FQGTGA. The V and J ends lost 1 base and 6 bases respectively, with 11 bases between them. The CDR3 spans 14 residues.

The chain has TRBV5-5 and TRBJ1-2, with unresolved D. Germline CDR1 reads SGHKS; CDR2 reads YYEKEE (reference sequence). The CDR3 consists of 15 residues. The V and J ends lost 0 bases and 2 bases respectively, with 11 bases between them. For the CDR3, the DNA is TGTGCCAGCAGCTTGGGCTCCTACCTAAACTATGGCTACACCTTC. Protein product: CASSLGSYLNYGYTF. Variable domain in full (rest from reference TRBV5-5 and TRBJ1-2): DAGVTQSPTHLIKTRGQQVTLRCSPISGHKSVSWYQQVLGQGPQFIFQYYEKEERGRGNFPDRFSARQFPNYSSELNVNALLLGDSALYLCASSLGSYLNYGYTFGSGTRLTVV.

V is TRBV18 and J is TRBJ1-1, with a tentative D call TRBD1 (6 bases). Germline values: CDR1 KGHSH, CDR2 LQKENI. The CDR3 is 15 residues long. V dropped 6 bases and J dropped 1 base, with 15 bases sitting between them. The DNA of the CDR3 is TGTGCCAGCTCTCTTGGACAGCCTAAGAACACTGAAGCTTTCTTT. The encoded protein is CASSLGQPKNTEAFF.

This clone was found once. V is TRBV5-1 and J is TRBJ2-3; 7 bases line up with TRBD1. Germline V gives CDR1 SGHRS, CDR2 YFSETQ. Trimming removed 6 bases from V and 4 bases from J; junction bases left unmatched: 11. This CDR3 is 15 amino acids long. The CDR3 sequence is CASNSPGQGADTQYF. The CDR3 coding sequence is TGCGCCAGCAACTCCCCGGGGCAGGGGGCAGATACGCAGTATTTT.

This clone was counted a single time. Other nucleotide sequences from this sample produce the same CDR3. The chain recombines TRBV3-1 (or the pseudogene TRBV3-2) with TRBJ1-1; D is perhaps TRBD1 (5 bases). V was shortened by 4 bases and J by 3 bases, with 6 bases between the two germline ends. The germline V gene encodes CDR1 LGHDT and CDR2 YNNKEL (reference sequence). The CDR3 consists of 12 residues. Here the CDR3 DNA reads TGTGCCAGCAGCCTAGGGGACACTGAAGCTTTCTTT. Encoded protein: CASSLGDTEAFF.

V usage is TRBV14 and J usage is TRBJ1-1; no clear D. The germline V gene has CDR1 SGHDN and CDR2 FVKESK. V lost 1 base, J lost 7 bases, and 13 bases lay in between. The CDR3 runs 14 residues. The CDR3 DNA sequence: TGTGCCAGCAGCCAAGGCGGTGGGTTGTTTGAAGCTTTCTTT. Translating it yields CASSQGGGLFEAFF.

The V call is TRBV20-1, the J call TRBJ2-7; perhaps TRBD1 as D (5 bases). The V gene's germline CDR1 is DFQATT and CDR2 SNEGSKA (reference sequence). The CDR3 runs to 11 residues. V lost 4 bases, J lost 7 bases, and 11 bases lay in between. The CDR3 DNA reads TGCAGTGCTACTCCCGACAGAGAGCAGTACTTC. It specifies CSATPDREQYF.

The chain combines TRBV10-3 with TRBJ2-1; D possibly corresponds to TRBD2 (6 bases). V shed 9 bases and J shed 7 bases, with 13 bases lying between them. Germline V gene sequence: CDR1 ENHRY, CDR2 SYGVKD. CDR3 length: 12 residues. The CDR3: CAIKEGPNEQFF. The DNA for the CDR3 is TGTGCCATAAAGGAGGGCCCTAATGAGCAGTTCTTC.

This chain connects TRBV18 to TRBJ1-2; D remains unclear. Trimming left V 1 base short and J 7 bases short, with 13 bases between. The CDR3 has 14 amino acids. Per the germline V gene, CDR1 is KGHSH and CDR2 is LQKENI. The CDR3 sequence is CASSPQREKSGYTF. CDR3 coding DNA: TGTGCCAGCTCACCACAAAGGGAAAAGAGTGGCTACACCTTC.